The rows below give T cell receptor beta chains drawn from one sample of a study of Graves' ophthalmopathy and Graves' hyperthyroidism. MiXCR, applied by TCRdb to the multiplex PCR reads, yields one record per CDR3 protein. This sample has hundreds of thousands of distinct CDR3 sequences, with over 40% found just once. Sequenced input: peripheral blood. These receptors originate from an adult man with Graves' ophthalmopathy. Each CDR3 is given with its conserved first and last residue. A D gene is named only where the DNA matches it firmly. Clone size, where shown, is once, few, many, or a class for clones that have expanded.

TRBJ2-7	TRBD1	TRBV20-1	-	TGCAGTGCTAGGGTCCCGGGACAGTATGGCTACGAGCAGTACTTC	CSARVPGQYGYEQYF
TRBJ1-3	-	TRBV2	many	TGTGCCAGCAGTGCGGCAGCTGCTGGAAACACCATATATTTT	CASSAAAAGNTIYF
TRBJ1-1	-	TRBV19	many	TGTGCCAGTAGTAGTCGGGCCCAAGGGGCAGGAACTGAAGCTTTCTTT	CASSSRAQGAGTEAFF
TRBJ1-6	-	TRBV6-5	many	TGTGCCAGCAGTTACACGACAGGAGATAATTCACCCCTCCACTTT	CASSYTTGDNSPLHF
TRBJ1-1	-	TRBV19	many	TGTGCCAGTAGTATGGGCAGGGATTATACTGAAGCTTTCTTT	CASSMGRDYTEAFF
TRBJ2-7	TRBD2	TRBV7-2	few	TGTGCCAGCAGCTTAGCGAAGGAGACAATAGCGGGAGAAAATGAGCAGTACTTC	CASSLAKETIAGENEQYF
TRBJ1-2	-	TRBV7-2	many	TGTGCCAGCAGCTTAGTTCCCCAGGGGTCCCTCTACACCTTC	CASSLVPQGSLYTF
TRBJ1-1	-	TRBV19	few	TGTGCCAGCTCACCGCCGGGACCGAAGAACACTGAAGCTTTCTTT	CASSPPGPKNTEAFF
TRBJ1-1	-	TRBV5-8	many	TGTGCCAGCAGCTCACGGTTTGGACGTGACACTGAAGCTTTCTTT	CASSSRFGRDTEAFF
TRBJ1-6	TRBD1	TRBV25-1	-	TGTGCCAGCAGTGAACGGGGGACAGGGACGGATTCACCCCTCCACTTT	CASSERGTGTDSPLHF
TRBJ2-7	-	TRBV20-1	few	TGCAGTGCATCCGGCGACTTATACTCCTACGAGCAGTACTTC	CSASGDLYSYEQYF
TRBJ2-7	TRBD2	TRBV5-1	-	TGCGCCAGCAGCTTGGTAGGCGGGAGCTCCCCTGGGCAGTACTTC	CASSLVGGSSPGQYF
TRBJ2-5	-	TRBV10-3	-	TGTGCCATCAGCAGCGACCTCCCGTCCGGCGCGACCCAGTACTTC	CAISSDLPSGATQYF
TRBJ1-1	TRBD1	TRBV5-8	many	TGTGCCAGCACCAGGCAGGGGGTGACTGAAGCTTTCTTT	CASTRQGVTEAFF
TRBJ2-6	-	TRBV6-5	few	TGTGCCAGCAGTTTCCTAATACTATCTGGGGCCAACGTCCTGACTTTC	CASSFLILSGANVLTF
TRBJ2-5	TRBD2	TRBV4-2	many	TGTGCCAGCAGTCTTAGCGCACTAGCGGGAGAGACCCAGTACTTC	CASSLSALAGETQYF
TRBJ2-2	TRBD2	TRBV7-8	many	TGTGCCAGCAGCTTAGCGCGACTAGCGGGGGGGCTAGGCGGGGAGCTGTTTTTT	CASSLARLAGGLGGELFF
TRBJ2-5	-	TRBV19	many	TGTGCCAGTAGTATGGTTCAGGGATTCGGGGAGACCCAGTACTTC	CASSMVQGFGETQYF
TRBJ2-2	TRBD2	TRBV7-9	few	TGTGCCAGCAGCCACGGGAGGCCCGGGGAGCTGTTTTTT	CASSHGRPGELFF
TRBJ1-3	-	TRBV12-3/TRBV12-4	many	TGTGCCAGCAGGGTCAGGGGCTCTGGAAACACCATATATTTT	CASRVRGSGNTIYF
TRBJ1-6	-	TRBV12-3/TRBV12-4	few	TGTGCCAGCAGTCCAGCCTGGACAACGGATTCACCCCTCCACTTT	CASSPAWTTDSPLHF
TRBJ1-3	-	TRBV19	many	TGTGCCAGCCTACAAAATGGAAACACCATATATTTT	CASLQNGNTIYF
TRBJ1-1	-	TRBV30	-	TGTGCCTGGACCTCTCCCTTTGAAGCTTTCTTT	CAWTSPFEAFF
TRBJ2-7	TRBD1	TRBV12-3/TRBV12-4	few	TGTGCCAGCAGTTTAGGGGGGACAGGGCTAAAGGAGCAGTACTTC	CASSLGGTGLKEQYF
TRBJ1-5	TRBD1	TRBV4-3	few	TGCGCCAGCAGCCAACTGACAGGGTTCAATCAGCCCCAGCATTTT	CASSQLTGFNQPQHF
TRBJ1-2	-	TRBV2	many	TGTGCCAGCAGTGACAGGTTATATGGCTACACCTTC	CASSDRLYGYTF
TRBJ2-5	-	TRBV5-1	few	TGCGCCAGCAGCCCGGATTACCAAGAGACCCAGTACTTC	CASSPDYQETQYF
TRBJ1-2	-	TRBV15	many	TGTGCCACCAGCAGCCCCACAGGTGATGGCTACACCTTC	CATSSPTGDGYTF
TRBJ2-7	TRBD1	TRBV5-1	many	TGCGCCAGCAGCTTGACGGGCGGACAGGGTCTCGAGCAGTACTTC	CASSLTGGQGLEQYF
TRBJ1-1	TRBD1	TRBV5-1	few	TGCGCCAGCAGCATACCCCGGGACAGGGGGAACACTGAAGCTTTCTTT	CASSIPRDRGNTEAFF
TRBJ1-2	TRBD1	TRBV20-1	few	TGCAGTGCTAGATCGACAGGGAATTATGGCTACACCTTC	CSARSTGNYGYTF
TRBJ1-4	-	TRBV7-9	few	TGTGCCAGCCGAGATGCAACAACTAATGAAAAACTGTTTTTT	CASRDATTNEKLFF
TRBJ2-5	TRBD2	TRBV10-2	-	TGCGCCAGCAGGGGACTAGCGGGGGGGAGGCAAGAGACCCAGTACTTC	CASRGLAGGRQETQYF
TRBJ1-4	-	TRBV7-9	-	TGTGCCAGCAGCTTACTGCGACAGGCCCTTAATGAAAAACTGTTTTTT	CASSLLRQALNEKLFF
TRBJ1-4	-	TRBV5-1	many	TGCGCCAGCAGCTTGCGGACAGAACCTGCAGACCTGTTTTTT	CASSLRTEPADLFF
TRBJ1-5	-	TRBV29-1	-	TGCAGCGCGGGACCGTCTAATCAGCCCCAGCATTTT	CSAGPSNQPQHF
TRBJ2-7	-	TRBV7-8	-	TGTGCCTGGAGTGCCACCCTACTCTCCTACGAGCAGTACTTC	CAWSATLLSYEQYF
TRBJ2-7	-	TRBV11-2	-	TGCGCCAGCAGCCACCCCGTGACAGGTTTTTCCTACGAGCAGTACTTC	CASSHPVTGFSYEQYF
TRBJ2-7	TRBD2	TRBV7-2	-	TGTGCCAGCAGCTCGGGACTAGTAGGGAACGAGCAGTACTTC	CASSSGLVGNEQYF
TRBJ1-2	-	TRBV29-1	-	TGCAGCTTCGGGGGGCAAGGCTATGGCTACACCTTC	CSFGGQGYGYTF
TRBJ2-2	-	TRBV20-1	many	TGCAGTGCTAGAGGCCCAGGGGTAACCGGGGAGCTGTTTTTT	CSARGPGVTGELFF
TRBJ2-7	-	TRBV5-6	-	TGTGCCAGCAGCCGGACAGTAAACGAGCAGTACTTC	CASSRTVNEQYF
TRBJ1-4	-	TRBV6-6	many	TGTGCCAGCAGTTACTCAGGGCGTGATGAAAAACTGTTTTTT	CASSYSGRDEKLFF
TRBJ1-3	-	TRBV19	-	TGTGCCAGTAGTATAGAAATCAGCTCTGGAAACACCATATATTTT	CASSIEISSGNTIYF
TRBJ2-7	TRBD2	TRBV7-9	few	TGTGCCAGCAGCCCCGGATGGGGTAGCGGGAGAGTGGGAGGGAGTTACGAGCAGTACTTC	CASSPGWGSGRVGGSYEQYF
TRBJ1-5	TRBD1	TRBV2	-	TGTGCCAGCAGACGGACAGGGACAGGGGGCGCGGGTCAGCCCCAGCATTTT	CASRRTGTGGAGQPQHF
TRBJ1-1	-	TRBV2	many	TGTGCCAGCAGCGATGACAAGAACACTGAAGCTTTCTTT	CASSDDKNTEAFF